Sequencing of this T cell receptor (beta chain) was carried out in a study of blood T cells in healthy people across ages (dated by TCRdb to about 2015). About the investigation overall: In model experiments, template switching captured roughly one uniquely barcoded TCR beta cDNA molecule for every two T cells. To track age-related changes in TCR beta repertoire diversity, the study relied on deep sequencing normalized with unique cDNA molecular identifiers. Four age groups were formed from the donors: young (average about 17 years), middle-aged (approximately 41), aged (about 62) and long-lived (more than 75). Donors of different ages were randomly distributed across sequencing lanes to avoid experimental bias. The study analyzed two additional independent replicas of 1 million unique cDNA reads from the same blood draw for two donors, one aged 18 to 29 and one aged 80 or older.

Here is what the overall study found, with its caveats: Since profiling was done on bulk unsorted PBMCs, naive and antigen-experienced compartments could not be conclusively compared. Compared with the aged group, the long-lived group had more naive CD4+ T cells, fewer expanded clones and increased TCR diversity, a pattern suggesting age selection. Observed TCR beta diversity per million T cells fell roughly linearly with age, and a significant reduction was already apparent by age around 40. Donor CMV infection status was unknown, potentially confounding age-related changes in expanded clonotypes. Estimates of total diversity based on one million sequenced T cells were regarded as lower bounds and as underestimates. Observed TCR beta diversity correlated strongly with the percentage of naive T cells measured by flow cytometry.

From the cysteine up to the phenylalanine, the CDR3 has a length of 15 residues. Only the CDR3 region is kept as DNA, spanning 45 bases read in frame from base 1. As encoded in the germline V gene, CDR1 is MNHEY while CDR2 is SVGEGT. Between the V and J ends, shortened by 8 bases and 5 bases respectively, the junction contains 21 bases. In this sample, this clonotype turned up a few times. Its antigen is currently not known. Base quality data are lacking; no much larger clone is found one base away. The approximately 39 donors, aged 6 to 90 years, were systemically healthy Caucasian individuals from Russia. Around 10 milliliters of peripheral blood were drawn from each donor into EDTA-treated Vacutainer tubes. Ficoll-Paque density-gradient centrifugation was used to isolate PBMCs, with at least 6.5 million per sample. Total RNA, at least 5.5 micrograms per sample, was extracted from PBMCs with Trizol reagent. For every donor, flow cytometry on a PBMC aliquot measured the percentage of naive CD45RAhigh/CD27high T cells.

Libraries were constructed by 5' RACE. The sequencing machine was an Illumina HiSeq 2500. A second PCR of roughly 7 to 12 cycles was performed with a sample-barcoded 5' primer and a J-beta primer mix. A unique molecular identifier was introduced onto each TCR beta cDNA molecule by a template-switch 5' adaptor carrying 12 random nucleotides. At least 3 million CDR3-containing paired-end reads were obtained from each sample. First-strand cDNA was synthesized from all RNA with the Mint cDNA synthesis kit, primed by a TRBC-specific oligonucleotide. Following uracil-DNA glycosylase treatment, a first 18-cycle PCR with universal primers M1SS and BC2_uni_R was performed on all cDNA. The authors' analysis ran thus. For normalization, 1 million high-quality reads were randomly selected from each sample, with every read carrying a distinct molecular identifier. Instead of being binned into consensus sequences, reads with shared molecular identifiers were discarded. MiTCR, run with a Q25 quality threshold and the strictest error-elimination algorithm, handled CDR3 identification, clonotype clustering and error correction. A nonparametric unseen species model with Euler transformation was used to estimate a lower bound on total TCR beta diversity. The raw public data were reprocessed by TCRdb itself: fastp quality trimming at Q25, MiXCR clonotype calling, in-frame beta chains only. Each CDR3 protein gets just one entry, which takes the most common genes and DNA from the rows behind it. It is TCRdb's table, rather than the study itself, that gives the V and J calls and clone size. The sample table contains around 800,000 distinct CDR3 sequences; only one count was recorded for around 50% of them. The ten largest clonotypes hold 15% to 20% of the sample.

This receptor was identified in a man at least 80 years old in good health. The sample was blood. The chain links TRBV6-2 or TRBV6-3 with TRBJ1-1; D gene: possibly TRBD1, on 5 matching bases. The CDR3 reads as follows: CASRSPTGPGTEAFF. The DNA is TGTGCCAGCCGATCCCCCACAGGCCCCGGGACTGAAGCTTTCTTT.